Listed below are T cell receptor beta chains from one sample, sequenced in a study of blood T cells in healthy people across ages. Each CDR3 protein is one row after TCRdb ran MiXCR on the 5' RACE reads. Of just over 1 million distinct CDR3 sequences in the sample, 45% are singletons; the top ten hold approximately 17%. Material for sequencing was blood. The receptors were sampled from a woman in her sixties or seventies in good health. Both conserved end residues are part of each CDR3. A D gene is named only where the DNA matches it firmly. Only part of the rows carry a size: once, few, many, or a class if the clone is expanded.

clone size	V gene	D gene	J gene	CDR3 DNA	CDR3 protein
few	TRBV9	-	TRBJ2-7	TGTGCCAGCAGCGTAGATGACAGCTTCTCCTACGAGCAGTACTTC	CASSVDDSFSYEQYF
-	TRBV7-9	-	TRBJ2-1	TGTGCCAGCAGCCCATCAAACAGGGCGGGCAATGAGCAGTTCTTC	CASSPSNRAGNEQFF
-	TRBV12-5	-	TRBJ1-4	TGTGCTAGTGGTTTCACTGGTGAAAAACTGTTTTTT	CASGFTGEKLFF
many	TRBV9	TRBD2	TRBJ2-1	TGTGCCAGCAGCCCCCGACTAGCGGGAGCGACGAGCTCCTACAATGAGCAGTTCTTC	CASSPRLAGATSSYNEQFF
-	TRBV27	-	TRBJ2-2	TGTGCCAGCAGTTCTCCTGGACTGCGCACCGGGGAGCTGTTTTTT	CASSSPGLRTGELFF
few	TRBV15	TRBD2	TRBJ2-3	TGTGCCACCAGCAGAGATATAGCGGGAGAGGGGAACACAGATACGCAGTATTTT	CATSRDIAGEGNTDTQYF
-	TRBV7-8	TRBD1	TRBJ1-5	TGTGCCAGCACACGGGACAGAAATCAGCCCCAGCATTTT	CASTRDRNQPQHF
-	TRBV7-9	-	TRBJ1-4	TGTGCCAGCAGCTTAAAACCGAAAGGGAATGAAAAACTGTTTTTT	CASSLKPKGNEKLFF
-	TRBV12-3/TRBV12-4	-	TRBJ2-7	TGTGCCAGCAGTTTATCTAGCAAATACGAGCAGTACTTC	CASSLSSKYEQYF
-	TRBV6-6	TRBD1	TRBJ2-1	TGTGCCAGCAGTTACGAAGACAGGGTCGGTGAGCAGTTCTTC	CASSYEDRVGEQFF
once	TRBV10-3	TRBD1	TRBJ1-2	TGTGCCATCAGTGAGTCTAGGACAGGGGGCGGTCTCTATGGTTTCACCTTC	CAISESRTGGGLYGFTF
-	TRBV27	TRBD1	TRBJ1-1	TGTGCCAGCAGGGATGGATCAGGGGGAAACGAAGCTTTCTTT	CASRDGSGGNEAFF
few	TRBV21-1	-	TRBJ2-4	TGTGCCAGCAGCACTGCCGGCAGGGCGTCCAAAAACATTCAGTACTTC	CASSTAGRASKNIQYF
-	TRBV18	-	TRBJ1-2	TGTGCCAGCTCACCTAAAACGGAGTTAACCCGGGGCTACACCTTC	CASSPKTELTRGYTF
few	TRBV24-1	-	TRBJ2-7	TGTGCCACCAGTGCGGAGGGGCGCTCCTACGAGCAGTACTTC	CATSAEGRSYEQYF
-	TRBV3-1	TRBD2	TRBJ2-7	TGTGCCAGCAGCCAAGAACTAGCGGGACCCCTCGAGCAGTACTTC	CASSQELAGPLEQYF
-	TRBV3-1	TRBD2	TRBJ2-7	TGTGCCAGCAGCCAAGAACTAGCGAGGCCCTACGAGCAGTACTTC	CASSQELARPYEQYF
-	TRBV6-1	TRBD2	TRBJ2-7	TGTGCCAGCAGGGGACTATACTCCTACGAGCAGTACTTC	CASRGLYSYEQYF
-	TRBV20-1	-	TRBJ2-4	TGCAGTGCTAGTTTTTCCCTAGCCAAAAACGTTCAGTACTTC	CSASFSLAKNVQYF
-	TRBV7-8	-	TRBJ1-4	TGTGCCAGCAGTCCTACAGGGAGCAGGAATGAAAAACTGTTTTTT	CASSPTGSRNEKLFF
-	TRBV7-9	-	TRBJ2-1	TGTGCCAGCAGCCCGGACTATCTTCCGTTCTTC	CASSPDYLPFF
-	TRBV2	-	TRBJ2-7	TGTGCCAGCAGTGAAGTCGGGACCAGAGGCCACGAGCAGTACTTC	CASSEVGTRGHEQYF
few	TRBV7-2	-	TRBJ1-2	TGTGCCAGCAGCTCCAGGGGTACTAACTATGGCTACACCTTC	CASSSRGTNYGYTF